This T cell receptor (beta chain) was documented in a study of cytomegalovirus exposure and HLA in healthy donors. Study-wide results and caveats: What TCR beta sequences reportedly achieved was accurate prediction of HLA-A and HLA-B alleles in most subjects.

Comments on this clone: Its specificity is unknown.

Per germline, CDR1 SEHNR and CDR2 FQNEAQ (reference sequence). This CDR3 spans 16 amino acids. The ends were cut back, 1 base at V and 0 bases at J, with 10 bases in the middle. The PCR ran on 60 Vbeta and 13 Jbeta primers. The protocol was immunoSEQ multiplex PCR, while the TCRdb copy is restricted to in-frame clones and leaves out a portion. The sample has about 200,000 clones, 82% seen once. Sequencing was performed on PBMCs. The chain has TRBV7-9 and TRBJ2-1, with D hard to call. This clonotype was sampled from a woman aged 40 to 50 in good health and CMV-seronegative. The DNA of the CDR3 is TGTGCCAGCAGCTTAGGAGGCAGCATCTCCTACAATGAGCAGTTCTTC. As protein: CASSLGGSISYNEQFF.